The rows below give T cell receptor beta chains drawn from one sample of a study of blood T cell repertoires in COVID-19. Sequencing used immunoSEQ multiplex PCR; TCRdb keeps in-frame clones, though not all of them. Altogether some 350,000 clones are present, around 89% being singletons, with the ten largest covering approximately 1%. The material sequenced was PBMCs or T cells enriched from blood (not recorded which). The receptors derive from a man aged 18 to 35 who had recovered from COVID-19. Both conserved end residues are part of each CDR3. The order of the fields is CDR3 protein, CDR3 DNA, clone size, J gene, D gene, V gene. The D gene is left open where the match is weak. Only some rows state a clone size, as once, few, many or a class for expanded clones.

cdr3_aa: CASSVGIGGSSEKLFF
cdr3_nt: TGCGCCAGCAGTGTCGGTATTGGAGGGAGTAGTGAAAAACTGTTTTTT
clone_size: few
j_call: TRBJ1-4
d_call: NA
v_call: TRBV10-2

cdr3_aa: CASSEGYGGRNEQFF
cdr3_nt: TGCGCCAGCAGTGAGGGCTATGGGGGGAGGAATGAGCAGTTCTTC
clone_size: NA
j_call: TRBJ2-1
d_call: NA
v_call: TRBV10-2

cdr3_aa: CASSTGENTEAFF
cdr3_nt: TGTGCCAGCTCGACTGGAGAGAACACTGAAGCTTTCTTT
clone_size: NA
j_call: TRBJ1-1
d_call: NA
v_call: TRBV18

cdr3_aa: CASSSNSRTGGVRGYTF
cdr3_nt: TGTGCCAGTAGTAGCAATTCGAGGACAGGCGGAGTGCGTGGCTACACCTTC
clone_size: once
j_call: TRBJ1-2
d_call: TRBD1
v_call: TRBV19

cdr3_aa: CASSPPQRGEKLFF
cdr3_nt: TGTGCCAGCAGCCCGCCCCAACGGGGTGAAAAACTGTTTTTT
clone_size: NA
j_call: TRBJ1-4
d_call: NA
v_call: TRBV14

cdr3_aa: CASSQSRVSTDTQYF
cdr3_nt: TGTGCCAGCAGCCAAAGCCGGGTTAGCACAGATACGCAGTATTTT
clone_size: NA
j_call: TRBJ2-3
d_call: NA
v_call: TRBV3-1/TRBV3-2

cdr3_aa: CASSSRQGDEQFF
cdr3_nt: TGTGCCAGCAGCTCCAGACAGGGCGATGAGCAGTTCTTC
clone_size: NA
j_call: TRBJ2-1
d_call: TRBD1
v_call: TRBV5-4

cdr3_aa: CASNKQGRLGQPQHF
cdr3_nt: TGTGCCAGCAATAAACAGGGGAGGTTGGGACAGCCCCAGCATTTT
clone_size: NA
j_call: TRBJ1-5
d_call: TRBD1
v_call: TRBV28

cdr3_aa: CASSPPVRNSYEQYF
cdr3_nt: TGTGCCAGCTCACCGCCGGTGAGGAATTCCTACGAGCAGTACTTC
clone_size: NA
j_call: TRBJ2-7
d_call: NA
v_call: TRBV18

cdr3_aa: CASTPLTGTRYTF
cdr3_nt: TGTGCCAGCACCCCATTGACAGGGACACGCTACACCTTC
clone_size: NA
j_call: TRBJ1-2
d_call: TRBD1
v_call: TRBV28

cdr3_aa: CASGLGLQRNEQFF
cdr3_nt: TGTGCTAGTGGTTTGGGCCTTCAGCGCAATGAGCAGTTCTTC
clone_size: once
j_call: TRBJ2-1
d_call: NA
v_call: TRBV12-5

cdr3_aa: CASSQGVMRYTGELFF
cdr3_nt: TGTGCCAGCAGCCAAGGGGTCATGCGGTACACCGGGGAGCTGTTTTTT
clone_size: NA
j_call: TRBJ2-2
d_call: NA
v_call: TRBV3-1/TRBV3-2

cdr3_aa: CASSYLPGQGLGAFF
cdr3_nt: TGTGCCAGCAGTTACCTTCCGGGACAGGGTTTGGGTGCTTTCTTT
clone_size: NA
j_call: TRBJ1-1
d_call: TRBD1
v_call: TRBV6-5

cdr3_aa: CAISESDRGYEQYF
cdr3_nt: TGTGCCATCAGTGAGTCGGACAGGGGCTACGAGCAGTACTTC
clone_size: NA
j_call: TRBJ2-7
d_call: TRBD1
v_call: TRBV10-3

cdr3_aa: CASSPPTTGEKNIQYF
cdr3_nt: TGTGCCAGCAGTCCACCGACCACAGGGGAAAAAAACATTCAGTACTTC
clone_size: NA
j_call: TRBJ2-4
d_call: TRBD1
v_call: TRBV27

cdr3_aa: CATSEAGGRMYEQFF
cdr3_nt: TGTGCCACCAGTGAAGCGGGAGGGCGGATGTATGAGCAGTTCTTC
clone_size: NA
j_call: TRBJ2-1
d_call: TRBD2
v_call: TRBV24-1

cdr3_aa: CAISEVHRESNYGYTF
cdr3_nt: TGTGCCATCAGTGAGGTACACAGGGAATCTAACTATGGCTACACCTTC
clone_size: once
j_call: TRBJ1-2
d_call: NA
v_call: TRBV10-3

cdr3_aa: CASSLTGTGILTF
cdr3_nt: TGCGCCAGCAGCTTGACCGGGACAGGGATCCTGACTTTC
clone_size: NA
j_call: TRBJ2-6
d_call: TRBD1
v_call: TRBV5-1

cdr3_aa: CASSLGIGESYEQYF
cdr3_nt: TGCGCCAGCAGCTTGGGTATCGGGGAATCCTACGAGCAGTACTTC
clone_size: NA
j_call: TRBJ2-7
d_call: NA
v_call: TRBV5-1

cdr3_aa: CASSGTGHTYEQYF
cdr3_nt: TGTGCCAGCAGCGGGACAGGGCACACCTACGAGCAGTACTTC
clone_size: NA
j_call: TRBJ2-7
d_call: TRBD1
v_call: TRBV2

cdr3_aa: CASSPHLAGGFEAFF
cdr3_nt: TGTGCCAGCAGTCCCCACTTGGCAGGGGGCTTTGAAGCTTTCTTT
clone_size: NA
j_call: TRBJ1-1
d_call: TRBD1
v_call: TRBV6-5

cdr3_aa: CASSQARETQYF
cdr3_nt: TGTGCCAGCAGCCAAGCCCGGGAGACCCAGTACTTC
clone_size: NA
j_call: TRBJ2-5
d_call: NA
v_call: TRBV14

cdr3_aa: CASSFVTSGDGGDTQYF
cdr3_nt: TGTGCCAGCAGCTTTGTTACCAGCGGGGATGGGGGAGATACGCAGTATTTT
clone_size: NA
j_call: TRBJ2-3
d_call: TRBD2
v_call: TRBV13

cdr3_aa: CSVLKRQANTGELFF
cdr3_nt: TGCAGCGTTCTTAAACGACAGGCCAACACCGGGGAGCTGTTTTTT
clone_size: NA
j_call: TRBJ2-2
d_call: NA
v_call: TRBV29-1

cdr3_aa: CASSTSGGADGELFF
cdr3_nt: TGTGCCAGCAGCACAAGCGGGGGGGCTGACGGGGAGCTGTTTTTT
clone_size: NA
j_call: TRBJ2-2
d_call: TRBD2
v_call: TRBV11-2

cdr3_aa: CASSSWTSNYGYTF
cdr3_nt: TGTGCCAGTAGTTCCTGGACATCTAACTATGGCTACACCTTC
clone_size: few
j_call: TRBJ1-2
d_call: NA
v_call: TRBV19

cdr3_aa: CASSGALTGIYGYTF
cdr3_nt: TGTGCCAGCAGTGGGGCCCTAACAGGTATCTATGGCTACACCTTC
clone_size: NA
j_call: TRBJ1-2
d_call: NA
v_call: TRBV27

cdr3_aa: CASSQVGVGGDTQYF
cdr3_nt: TGTGCCAGCAGCCAAGTCGGTGTCGGGGGTGATACGCAGTATTTT
clone_size: NA
j_call: TRBJ2-3
d_call: NA
v_call: TRBV3-1/TRBV3-2

cdr3_aa: CASSPGYYRQETQYF
cdr3_nt: TGTGCCAGCTCACCAGGGTATTACAGGCAAGAGACCCAGTACTTC
clone_size: NA
j_call: TRBJ2-5
d_call: NA
v_call: TRBV18

cdr3_aa: CASSSRSGTGSGELFF
cdr3_nt: TGTGCCAGCAGCTCAAGGTCCGGGACAGGGTCCGGGGAGCTGTTTTTT
clone_size: NA
j_call: TRBJ2-2
d_call: TRBD1
v_call: TRBV11-2

cdr3_aa: CASSQDRGNEQFF
cdr3_nt: TGTGCCAGCAGCCAGGATAGAGGGAATGAGCAGTTCTTC
clone_size: NA
j_call: TRBJ2-1
d_call: NA
v_call: TRBV16

cdr3_aa: CASSTGGSADTQYF
cdr3_nt: TGTGCCAGCAGTACAGGGGGTAGTGCAGATACGCAGTATTTT
clone_size: NA
j_call: TRBJ2-3
d_call: TRBD1
v_call: TRBV25-1

cdr3_aa: CASSINWEYEQYF
cdr3_nt: TGTGCCAGTAGTATAAATTGGGAGTACGAGCAGTACTTC
clone_size: NA
j_call: TRBJ2-7
d_call: NA
v_call: TRBV19

cdr3_aa: CASSLTGGQEKLFF
cdr3_nt: TGTGCCAGCAGTTTAACAGGTGGTCAGGAAAAACTGTTTTTT
clone_size: NA
j_call: TRBJ1-4
d_call: NA
v_call: TRBV27

cdr3_aa: CASSDNNEQFF
cdr3_nt: TGTGCCAGCAGCGACAATAATGAGCAGTTCTTC
clone_size: NA
j_call: TRBJ2-1
d_call: NA
v_call: TRBV6-2/TRBV6-3

cdr3_aa: CASSPMRDGDTQYF
cdr3_nt: TGTGCCAGCTCACCAATGCGGGACGGGGATACGCAGTATTTT
clone_size: NA
j_call: TRBJ2-3
d_call: NA
v_call: TRBV18

cdr3_aa: CASSKSGGKETQYF
cdr3_nt: TGTGCCAGCAGCAAATCAGGGGGAAAAGAGACCCAGTACTTC
clone_size: once
j_call: TRBJ2-5
d_call: TRBD1
v_call: TRBV5-5

cdr3_aa: CASSPPPGTGEKLFF
cdr3_nt: TGTGCCAGCAGCCCACCCCCCGGGACAGGAGAAAAACTGTTTTTT
clone_size: NA
j_call: TRBJ1-4
d_call: TRBD1
v_call: TRBV11-2

cdr3_aa: CASSRGTRRISYNEQFF
cdr3_nt: TGCGCCAGCAGTCGGGGGACAAGGAGGATATCCTACAATGAGCAGTTCTTC
clone_size: NA
j_call: TRBJ2-1
d_call: NA
v_call: TRBV23-1

cdr3_aa: CASSLNAGGGETQYF
cdr3_nt: TGTGCCAGCAGCTTGAATGCAGGGGGCGGCGAGACCCAGTACTTC
clone_size: once
j_call: TRBJ2-5
d_call: TRBD1
v_call: TRBV7-2

cdr3_aa: CASSQDRFRGANEKLFF
cdr3_nt: TGCGCCAGCAGCCAAGATCGGTTCCGGGGGGCTAATGAAAAACTGTTTTTT
clone_size: NA
j_call: TRBJ1-4
d_call: NA
v_call: TRBV4-3

cdr3_aa: CSASMGASYNEQFF
cdr3_nt: TGCAGTGCTAGTATGGGGGCATCATACAATGAGCAGTTCTTC
clone_size: NA
j_call: TRBJ2-1
d_call: NA
v_call: TRBV20-1

cdr3_aa: CATGQGPGDTQYF
cdr3_nt: TGTGCCACCGGACAGGGGCCGGGAGATACGCAGTATTTT
clone_size: few
j_call: TRBJ2-3
d_call: TRBD1
v_call: TRBV24-1

cdr3_aa: CASSSIRRAGGYENTGELFF
cdr3_nt: TGTGCCAGCAGCAGCATCAGGAGGGCAGGGGGCTATGAGAACACCGGGGAGCTGTTTTTT
clone_size: few
j_call: TRBJ2-2
d_call: TRBD1
v_call: TRBV7-6

cdr3_aa: CASSEDSGNTIYF
cdr3_nt: TGTGCCAGCAGTGAGGACAGTGGAAACACCATATATTTT
clone_size: NA
j_call: TRBJ1-3
d_call: NA
v_call: TRBV6-1

cdr3_aa: CASSIGGTAAYEQYF
cdr3_nt: TGTGCCAGTAGTATAGGAGGGACAGCCGCCTACGAGCAGTACTTC
clone_size: NA
j_call: TRBJ2-7
d_call: TRBD1
v_call: TRBV19

cdr3_aa: CASSPQGKDGYTF
cdr3_nt: TGTGCCAGCAGCCCACAGGGGAAGGATGGCTACACCTTC
clone_size: NA
j_call: TRBJ1-2
d_call: TRBD1
v_call: TRBV3-1/TRBV3-2

cdr3_aa: CASRLTFNTEAFF
cdr3_nt: TGTGCCAGCAGACTGACATTTAACACTGAAGCTTTCTTT
clone_size: NA
j_call: TRBJ1-1
d_call: NA
v_call: TRBV7-3

cdr3_aa: CASSFDSPFSYEQYF
cdr3_nt: TGCGCCAGCAGCTTTGACAGCCCCTTCTCCTACGAGCAGTACTTC
clone_size: NA
j_call: TRBJ2-7
d_call: NA
v_call: TRBV5-1

cdr3_aa: CASSFGGSYGYTF
cdr3_nt: TGTGCCAGCAGTTTCGGAGGTTCCTATGGCTACACCTTC
clone_size: NA
j_call: TRBJ1-2
d_call: NA
v_call: TRBV28

cdr3_aa: CASSNDRFYEQYF
cdr3_nt: TGTGCCAGCAGTAACGACAGATTCTACGAGCAGTACTTC
clone_size: NA
j_call: TRBJ2-7
d_call: NA
v_call: TRBV6-5

cdr3_aa: CASSSVGYRSPYEQYF
cdr3_nt: TGTGCCAGCAGCTCAGTCGGATACAGGAGCCCCTACGAGCAGTACTTC
clone_size: NA
j_call: TRBJ2-7
d_call: NA
v_call: TRBV28

cdr3_aa: CASSTKRTGPVDIQYF
cdr3_nt: TGTGCCAGCAGCACAAAAAGGACAGGGCCGGTAGACATTCAGTACTTC
clone_size: NA
j_call: TRBJ2-4
d_call: NA
v_call: TRBV21-1

cdr3_aa: CASSPAYEQYF
cdr3_nt: TGTGCCAGCAGCCCCGCCTACGAGCAGTACTTC
clone_size: NA
j_call: TRBJ2-7
d_call: NA
v_call: TRBV7-9

cdr3_aa: CASSQFWGTGRGSPLHF
cdr3_nt: TGTGCCAGCAGCCAGTTTTGGGGGACAGGTCGTGGATCACCCCTCCACTTT
clone_size: NA
j_call: TRBJ1-6
d_call: TRBD1
v_call: TRBV14

cdr3_aa: CASSSRQGRVAFF
cdr3_nt: TGCGCCAGCAGCTCGCGACAGGGGCGGGTAGCTTTCTTT
clone_size: once
j_call: TRBJ1-1
d_call: TRBD1
v_call: TRBV5-1

cdr3_aa: CATCPSGGGSYEQYF
cdr3_nt: TGTGCCACGTGCCCCTCCGGGGGGGGGTCCTACGAGCAGTACTTC
clone_size: NA
j_call: TRBJ2-7
d_call: TRBD2
v_call: TRBV3-1/TRBV3-2

cdr3_aa: CATSRDASRGNEQFF
cdr3_nt: TGTGCCACCAGCAGGGATGCCTCCAGGGGAAATGAGCAGTTCTTC
clone_size: NA
j_call: TRBJ2-1
d_call: NA
v_call: TRBV15

cdr3_aa: CASSLADTTSGNTIYF
cdr3_nt: TGCGCCAGCAGCTTGGCTGACACAACATCTGGAAACACCATATATTTT
clone_size: NA
j_call: TRBJ1-3
d_call: NA
v_call: TRBV5-1